The 6 T cell receptor beta chains below come from one sample, sequenced in a study of blood T cell repertoires in COVID-19. The table came from immunoSEQ multiplex PCR; TCRdb's copy has only in-frame clones and leaves some out. The sample carries 35,000 to 50,000 clones, around 83% recorded once. The source material was peripheral blood. Every receptor here comes from a man aged 55 to 70 with acute or convalescent COVID-19.

The CDR3 DNA is TGTGCCAGCAGTTACGGGACAAGATGGACAGAAAAAGAGACCCAGTACTTC. This sequence encodes CASSYGTRWTEKETQYF. The chain is built from TRBV6-2 or TRBV6-3 and TRBJ2-5; TRBD1 is a possible D gene (6 bases). V lost 2 bases and J lost 3, with 19 bases in between. This CDR3 spans 17 amino acids. CDR1 and CDR2 (germline): MNHEY, SVGEGT.

The table lists this clone with a few counts. The rearrangement uses TRBV2 and TRBJ2-1, with D uncertain. The germline V gene has CDR1 SNHLY and CDR2 FYNNEI. Trimming removed 4 bases from V and 0 bases from J, with 10 bases in between. The CDR3 covers 15 residues. As DNA, the CDR3 is TGTGCCAGCAGTGGGCCTCAAAGCTCCTACAATGAGCAGTTCTTC. Amino acids: CASSGPQSSYNEQFF.

This clone occurred a few times. V and J are TRBV4-1 and TRBJ1-6; D possibly corresponds to TRBD1 (5 bases). The CDR3 totals 13 residues. The germline gives CDR1 MGHRA, CDR2 YSYEKL. With 1 base removed from V and 9 bases from J, the gap between germline ends came to 7 bases. The CDR3 reads CASSQVGGSPLHF. CDR3 in DNA: TGCGCCAGCAGCCAAGTGGGGGGTTCACCCCTCCACTTT.

This clone occurred a few times. The rearrangement links TRBV6-5 to TRBJ2-7; 8 bases map to TRBD2. The CDR3 length is 12 residues. Germline V gene data show CDR1 as MNHEY and CDR2 as SVGAGI. The V gene end was trimmed by 8 bases and the J gene end by 6 bases; junction bases not matched to a gene: 6. CDR3 bases: TGTGCCAGCGCCCTCCGGGGGGGCGAGCAGTACTTC. This encodes CASALRGGEQYF.

The V gene is TRBV14, the J gene TRBJ2-1, with 9 bases lining up with TRBD1. Germline trimming cut 4 bases from V and 10 bases from J; bases unmatched to any gene: 11. CDR1 SGHDN and CDR2 FVKESK come from the germline V gene. The CDR3 consists of 15 residues. Written as DNA, the CDR3 is TGTGCCAGCAGCCGACCGGGACAGGGTACAATGGAGCAGTTCTTC. Amino acid sequence: CASSRPGQGTMEQFF.

The genes are TRBV7-2 and TRBJ2-1; possibly TRBD2 for D (5 bases). V was clipped by 3 bases and J by 8 bases, with 14 bases between them. The CDR3 is made up of 14 amino acids. Germline V gene lookup returns CDR1 SGHTA and CDR2 FQGNSA. CDR3 amino acids: CASSFGSGGHEQFF. The CDR3 coding sequence is TGTGCCAGCAGCTTTGGGAGCGGCGGCCATGAGCAGTTCTTC.